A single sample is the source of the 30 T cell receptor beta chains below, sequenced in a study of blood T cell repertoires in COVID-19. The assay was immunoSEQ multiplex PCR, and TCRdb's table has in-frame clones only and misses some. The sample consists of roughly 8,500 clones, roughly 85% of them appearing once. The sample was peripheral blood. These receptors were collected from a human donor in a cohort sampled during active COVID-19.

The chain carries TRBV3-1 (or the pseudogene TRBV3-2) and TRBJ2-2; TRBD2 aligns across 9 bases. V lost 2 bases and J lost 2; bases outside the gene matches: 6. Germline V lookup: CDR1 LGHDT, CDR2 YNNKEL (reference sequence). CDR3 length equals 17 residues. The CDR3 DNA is TGTGCCAGCAGCCAAATAGCGGGAGCATTCAACACCGGGGAGCTGTTTTTT. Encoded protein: CASSQIAGAFNTGELFF.

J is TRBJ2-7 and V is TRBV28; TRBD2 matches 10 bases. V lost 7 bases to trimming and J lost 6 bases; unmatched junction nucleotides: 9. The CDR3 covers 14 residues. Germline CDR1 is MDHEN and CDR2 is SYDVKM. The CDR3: CASTLTSGIGEQYF. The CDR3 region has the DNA TGTGCCAGCACCCTTACTAGCGGGATTGGCGAGCAGTACTTC. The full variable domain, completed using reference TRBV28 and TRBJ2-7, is DVKVTQSSRYLVKRTGEKVFLECVQDMDHENMFWYRQDPGLGLRLIYFSYDVKMKEKGDIPEGYSVSREKKERFSLILESASTNQTSMYLCASTLTSGIGEQYFGPGTRLTVT.

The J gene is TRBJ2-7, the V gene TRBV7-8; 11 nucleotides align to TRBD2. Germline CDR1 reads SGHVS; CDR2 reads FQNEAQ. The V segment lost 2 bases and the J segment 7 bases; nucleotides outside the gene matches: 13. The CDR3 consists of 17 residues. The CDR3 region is CASSLYSVLAGAQEQYF. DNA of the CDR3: TGTGCCAGCAGCTTATATTCGGTACTAGCGGGAGCTCAAGAGCAGTACTTC.

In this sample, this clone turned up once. In nucleotides, the CDR3 is TGCGCCAGCAGCCAAGTAGCGGGAGGATACAATGAGCAGTTCTTC. As protein: CASSQVAGGYNEQFF. The chain employs TRBV4-1 and TRBJ2-1; 10 bases fit TRBD2. This CDR3 is 15 amino acids long. J was trimmed by 4 bases and V by 1 base; bases with no gene match: 1. Germline V lookup: CDR1 MGHRA, CDR2 YSYEKL.

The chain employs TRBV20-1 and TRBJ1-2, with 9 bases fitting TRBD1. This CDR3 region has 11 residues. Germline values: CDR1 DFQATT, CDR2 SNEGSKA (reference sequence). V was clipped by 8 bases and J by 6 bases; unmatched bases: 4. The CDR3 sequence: CSPWTGDGYTF. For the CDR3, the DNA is TGCAGTCCGTGGACAGGGGATGGCTACACCTTC.

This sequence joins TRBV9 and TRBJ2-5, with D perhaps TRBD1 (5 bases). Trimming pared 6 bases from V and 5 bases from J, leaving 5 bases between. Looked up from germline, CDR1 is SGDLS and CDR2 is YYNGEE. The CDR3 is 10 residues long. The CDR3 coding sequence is TGTGCCAGCACAGGGGAGACCCAGTACTTC. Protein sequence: CASTGETQYF. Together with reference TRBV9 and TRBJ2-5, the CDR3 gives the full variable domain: DSGVTQTPKHLITATGQRVTLRCSPRSGDLSVYWYQQSLDQGLQFLIQYYNGEERAKGNILERFSAQQFPDLHSELNLSSLELGDSALYFCASTGETQYFGPGTRLLVL.

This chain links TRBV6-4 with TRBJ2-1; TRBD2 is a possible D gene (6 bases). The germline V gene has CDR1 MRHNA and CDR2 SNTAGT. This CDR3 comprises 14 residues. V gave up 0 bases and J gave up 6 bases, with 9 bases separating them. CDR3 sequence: CASSDSGEVNEQFF. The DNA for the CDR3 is TGTGCCAGCAGTGACTCAGGGGAGGTCAATGAGCAGTTCTTC.

CDR3 loop: CASSIGAGQGIYEQYF. The CDR3 nucleotides are TGTGCCAGTAGTATAGGGGCGGGACAGGGAATCTACGAGCAGTACTTC. This rearrangement joins TRBV19 to TRBJ2-7; TRBD1 aligns across 9 bases. The V and J ends lost 1 base and 3 bases, in that order; junction bases with no gene match: 7. Germline CDR1 and CDR2: LNHDA and SQIVND (reference sequence). This CDR3 spans 16 amino acids.

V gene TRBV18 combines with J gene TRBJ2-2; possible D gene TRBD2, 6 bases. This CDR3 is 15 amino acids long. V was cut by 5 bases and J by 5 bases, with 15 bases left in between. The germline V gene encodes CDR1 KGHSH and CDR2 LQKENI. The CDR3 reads CASSSGTALTGELFF. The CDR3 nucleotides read TGTGCCAGCTCATCAGGGACTGCCCTAACCGGGGAGCTGTTTTTT.

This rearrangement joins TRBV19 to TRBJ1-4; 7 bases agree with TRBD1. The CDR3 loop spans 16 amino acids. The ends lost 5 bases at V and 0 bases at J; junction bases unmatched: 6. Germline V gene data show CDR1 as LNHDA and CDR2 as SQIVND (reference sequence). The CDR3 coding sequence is TGTGCCAGTAGTCCGACAGGGTGGGCAACTAATGAAAAACTGTTTTTT. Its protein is CASSPTGWATNEKLFF.

CDR3 coding DNA: TGTGCCAGCAGTTACGGGGAGTATACGCAGTATTTT. Translating it yields CASSYGEYTQYF. This chain connects TRBV12-3 or TRBV12-4 to TRBJ2-3; tentative D call: TRBD2 (5 bases). The CDR3 totals 12 residues. The V gene lost 4 bases and the J gene lost 7 bases, with 9 bases spanning the gap.

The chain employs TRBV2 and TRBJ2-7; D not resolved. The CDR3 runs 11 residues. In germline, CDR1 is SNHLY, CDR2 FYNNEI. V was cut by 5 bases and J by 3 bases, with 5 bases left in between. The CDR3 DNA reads TGTGCCAGCAGTCTTGTCTACGAGCAGTACTTC. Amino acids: CASSLVYEQYF.

CDR3 sequence: CASTQTSTGFDEQFF. The CDR3 DNA reads TGTGCCAGCACTCAGACTAGTACCGGGTTCGATGAGCAGTTCTTC. The J gene is TRBJ2-1, the V gene TRBV7-6; tentative D call: TRBD2 (6 bases). CDR1 and CDR2 (germline): SGHVS, FNYEAQ. This CDR3 comprises 15 residues. Trimming stripped 7 bases from V and 8 bases from J, with 21 bases between. Combining the CDR3 with reference TRBV7-6 and TRBJ2-1 gives the whole variable domain GAGVSQSPRYKVTKRGQDVALRCDPISGHVSLYWYRQALGQGPEFLTYFNYEAQQDKSGLPNDRFSAERPEGSISTLTIQRTEQRDSAMYRCASTQTSTGFDEQFFGPGTRLTVL.

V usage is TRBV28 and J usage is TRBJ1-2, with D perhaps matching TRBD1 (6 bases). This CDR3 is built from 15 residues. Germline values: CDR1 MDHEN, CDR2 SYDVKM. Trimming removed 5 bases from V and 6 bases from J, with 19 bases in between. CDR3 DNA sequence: TGTGCCAGCAGTAACCCCGGGACATCGGAGGATGGCTACACCTTC. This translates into CASSNPGTSEDGYTF.

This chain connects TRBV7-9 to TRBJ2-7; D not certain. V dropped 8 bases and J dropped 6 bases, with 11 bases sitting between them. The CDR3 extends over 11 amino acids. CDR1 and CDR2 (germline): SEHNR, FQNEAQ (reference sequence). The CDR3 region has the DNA TGTGCCAGCGGTACAGCCTCCGAGCAGTACTTC. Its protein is CASGTASEQYF.

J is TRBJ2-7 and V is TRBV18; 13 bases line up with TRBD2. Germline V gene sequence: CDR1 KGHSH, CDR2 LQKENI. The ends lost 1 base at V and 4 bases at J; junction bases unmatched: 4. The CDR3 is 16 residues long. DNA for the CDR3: TGTGCCAGCTCACCACTACTAGCGGGAGGGCCATACGAGCAGTACTTC. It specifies CASSPLLAGGPYEQYF.

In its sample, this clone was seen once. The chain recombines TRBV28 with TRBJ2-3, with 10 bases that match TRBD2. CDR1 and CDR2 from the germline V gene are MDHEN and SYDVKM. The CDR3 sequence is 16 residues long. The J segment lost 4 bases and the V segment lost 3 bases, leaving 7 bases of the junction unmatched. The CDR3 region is CASSLASGRPPDTQYF. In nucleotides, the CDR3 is TGTGCCAGCAGTTTGGCTAGCGGGAGACCGCCAGATACGCAGTATTTT. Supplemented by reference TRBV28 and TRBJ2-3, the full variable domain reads DVKVTQSSRYLVKRTGEKVFLECVQDMDHENMFWYRQDPGLGLRLIYFSYDVKMKEKGDIPEGYSVSREKKERFSLILESASTNQTSMYLCASSLASGRPPDTQYFGPGTRLTVL.

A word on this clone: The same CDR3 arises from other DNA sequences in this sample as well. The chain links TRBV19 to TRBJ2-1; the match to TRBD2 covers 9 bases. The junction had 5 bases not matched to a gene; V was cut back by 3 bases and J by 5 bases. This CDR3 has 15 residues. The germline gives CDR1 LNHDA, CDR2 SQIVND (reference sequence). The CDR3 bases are TGTGCCAGTAGTATTTTAGCGGGAGCGGACAATGAGCAGTTCTTC. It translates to CASSILAGADNEQFF.

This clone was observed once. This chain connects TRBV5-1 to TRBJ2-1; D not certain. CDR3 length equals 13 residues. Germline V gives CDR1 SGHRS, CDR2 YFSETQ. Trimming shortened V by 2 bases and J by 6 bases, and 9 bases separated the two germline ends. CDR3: CASSFAILNEQFF. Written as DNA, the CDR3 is TGCGCCAGCAGCTTTGCGATCCTCAATGAGCAGTTCTTC.

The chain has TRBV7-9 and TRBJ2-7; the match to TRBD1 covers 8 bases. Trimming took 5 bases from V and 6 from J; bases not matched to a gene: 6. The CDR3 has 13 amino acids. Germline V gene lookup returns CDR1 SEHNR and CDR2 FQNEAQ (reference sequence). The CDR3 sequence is CASSILQGGEQYF. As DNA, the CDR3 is TGTGCCAGCAGCATACTACAGGGGGGCGAGCAGTACTTC.

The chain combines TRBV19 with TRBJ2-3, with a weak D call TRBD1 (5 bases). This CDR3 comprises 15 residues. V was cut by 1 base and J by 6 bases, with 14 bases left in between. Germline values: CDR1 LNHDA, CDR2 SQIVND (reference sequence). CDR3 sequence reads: CASSIVGREPDTQYF. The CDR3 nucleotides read TGTGCCAGTAGTATAGTTGGCAGGGAACCGGATACGCAGTATTTT.

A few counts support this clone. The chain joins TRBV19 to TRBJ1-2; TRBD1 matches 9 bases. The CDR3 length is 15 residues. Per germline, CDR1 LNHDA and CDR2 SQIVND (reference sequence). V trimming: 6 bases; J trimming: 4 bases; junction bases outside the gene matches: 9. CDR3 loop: CASRGGTGPLYGYTF. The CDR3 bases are TGTGCCAGTAGGGGAGGGACAGGGCCTCTCTATGGCTACACCTTC.

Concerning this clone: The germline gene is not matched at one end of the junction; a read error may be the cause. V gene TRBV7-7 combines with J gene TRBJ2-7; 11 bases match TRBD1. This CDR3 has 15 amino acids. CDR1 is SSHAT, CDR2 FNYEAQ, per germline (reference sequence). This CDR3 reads CASSSGQGAQYEQYF. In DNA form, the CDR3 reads TGTGCTAGCAGCTCCGGACAGGGGGCGCAATACGAGCAGTACTTC.

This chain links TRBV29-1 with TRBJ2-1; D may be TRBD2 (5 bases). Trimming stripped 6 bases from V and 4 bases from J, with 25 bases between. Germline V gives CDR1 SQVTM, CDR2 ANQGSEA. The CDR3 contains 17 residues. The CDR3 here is CSVHTMDSNRGYNEQFF. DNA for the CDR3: TGCAGCGTCCACACCATGGACTCAAACCGGGGTTACAATGAGCAGTTCTTC.

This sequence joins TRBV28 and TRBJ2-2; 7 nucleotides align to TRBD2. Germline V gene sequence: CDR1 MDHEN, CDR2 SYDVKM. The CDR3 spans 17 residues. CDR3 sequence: CAGSKKREEVWTGELFF. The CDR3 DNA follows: TGTGCGGGCAGCAAGAAGCGGGAAGAAGTTTGGACCGGGGAGCTGTTTTTT.

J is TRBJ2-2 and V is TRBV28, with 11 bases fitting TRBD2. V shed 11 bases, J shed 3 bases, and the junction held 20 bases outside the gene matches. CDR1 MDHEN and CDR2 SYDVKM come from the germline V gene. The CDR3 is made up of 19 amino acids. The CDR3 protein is CAAKEPPLAGDLDTGELFF. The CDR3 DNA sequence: TGTGCCGCCAAAGAACCCCCACTAGCGGGAGATTTGGACACCGGGGAGCTGTTTTTT.

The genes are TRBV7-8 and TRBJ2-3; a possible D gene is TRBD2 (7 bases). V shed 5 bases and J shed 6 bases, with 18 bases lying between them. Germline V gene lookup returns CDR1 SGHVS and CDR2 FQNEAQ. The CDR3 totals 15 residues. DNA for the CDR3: TGTGCCAGCAGCCCTATCGGGGGGCAGCGGGATACGCAGTATTTT. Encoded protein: CASSPIGGQRDTQYF.

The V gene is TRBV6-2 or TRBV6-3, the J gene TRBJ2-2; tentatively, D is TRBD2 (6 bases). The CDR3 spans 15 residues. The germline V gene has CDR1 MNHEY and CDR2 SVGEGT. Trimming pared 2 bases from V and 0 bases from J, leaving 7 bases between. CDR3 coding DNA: TGTGCCAGCAGTTACGGGACTTCGAACACCGGGGAGCTGTTTTTT. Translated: CASSYGTSNTGELFF.

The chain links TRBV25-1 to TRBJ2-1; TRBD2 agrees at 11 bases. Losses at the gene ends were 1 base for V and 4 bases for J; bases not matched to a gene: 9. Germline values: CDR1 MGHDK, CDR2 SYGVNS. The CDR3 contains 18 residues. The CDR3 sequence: CASSESPLAGAGYNEQFF. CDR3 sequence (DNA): TGTGCCAGCAGTGAATCCCCACTAGCGGGAGCGGGATACAATGAGCAGTTCTTC.

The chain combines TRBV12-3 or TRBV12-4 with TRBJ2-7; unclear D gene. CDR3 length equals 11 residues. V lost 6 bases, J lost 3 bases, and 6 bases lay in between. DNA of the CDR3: TGTGCCAGCAGCTATGACTACGAGCAGTACTTC. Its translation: CASSYDYEQYF.